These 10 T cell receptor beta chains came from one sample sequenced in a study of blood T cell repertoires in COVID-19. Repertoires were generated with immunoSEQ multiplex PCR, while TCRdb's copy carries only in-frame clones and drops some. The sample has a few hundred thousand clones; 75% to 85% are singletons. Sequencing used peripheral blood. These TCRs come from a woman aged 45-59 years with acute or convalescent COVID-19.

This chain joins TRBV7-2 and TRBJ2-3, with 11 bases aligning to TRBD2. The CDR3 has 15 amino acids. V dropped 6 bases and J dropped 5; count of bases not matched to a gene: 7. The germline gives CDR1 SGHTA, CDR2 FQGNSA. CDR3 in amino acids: CASRLSGGAGDTQYF. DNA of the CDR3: TGTGCCAGCAGACTTAGCGGGGGGGCCGGAGATACGCAGTATTTT.

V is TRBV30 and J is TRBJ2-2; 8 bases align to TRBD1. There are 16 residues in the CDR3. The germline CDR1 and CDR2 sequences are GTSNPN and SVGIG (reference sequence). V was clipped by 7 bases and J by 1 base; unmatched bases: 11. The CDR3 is CAFRDTGTGNTGELFF. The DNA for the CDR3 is TGTGCCTTTCGCGATACCGGGACAGGGAACACCGGGGAGCTGTTTTTT. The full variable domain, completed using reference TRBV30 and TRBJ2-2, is SQTIHQWPATLVQPVGSPLSLECTVEGTSNPNLYWYRQAAGRGLQLLFYSVGIGQISSEVPQNLSASRPQDRQFILSSKKLLLSDSGFYLCAFRDTGTGNTGELFFGEGSRLTVL.

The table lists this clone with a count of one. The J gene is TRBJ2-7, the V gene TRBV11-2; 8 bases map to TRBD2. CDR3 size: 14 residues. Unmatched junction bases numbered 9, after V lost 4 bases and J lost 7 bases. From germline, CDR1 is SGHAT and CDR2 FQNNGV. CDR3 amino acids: CASSSQRGWGEQYF. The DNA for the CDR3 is TGTGCCAGCAGCTCCCAGCGGGGGTGGGGGGAGCAGTACTTC.

The DNA of the CDR3 is TGTGCCAGCAGCTTAGCGCGGGGCCGGCGGTATGGCTACACCTTC. This sequence encodes CASSLARGRRYGYTF. The chain carries TRBV7-2 and TRBJ1-2, with D possibly being TRBD1 (5 bases). From germline, CDR1 is SGHTA and CDR2 FQGNSA. The V end was cut by 0 bases, the J end by 5 bases, with 13 bases between. The length of the CDR3 is 15 residues.

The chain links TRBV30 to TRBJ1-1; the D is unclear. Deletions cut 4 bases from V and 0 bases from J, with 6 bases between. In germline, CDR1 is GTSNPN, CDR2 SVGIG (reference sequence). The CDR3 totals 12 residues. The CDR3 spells CAWTPVNTEAFF. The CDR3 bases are TGTGCCTGGACTCCAGTGAACACTGAAGCTTTCTTT.

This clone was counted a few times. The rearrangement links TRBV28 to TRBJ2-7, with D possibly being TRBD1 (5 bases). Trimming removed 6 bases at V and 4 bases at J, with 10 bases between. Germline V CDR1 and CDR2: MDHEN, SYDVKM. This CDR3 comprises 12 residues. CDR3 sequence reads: CASSSTEYEQYF. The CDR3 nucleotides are TGTGCCAGCAGCTCGACAGAGTACGAGCAGTACTTC.

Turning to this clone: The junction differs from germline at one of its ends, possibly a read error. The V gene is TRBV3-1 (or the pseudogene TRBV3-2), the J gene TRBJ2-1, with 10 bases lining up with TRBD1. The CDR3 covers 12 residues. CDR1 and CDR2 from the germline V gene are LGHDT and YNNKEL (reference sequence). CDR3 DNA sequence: TGTGCCAGCAGCCAAGCCGACAGGGGGCGCCTCTTC. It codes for CASSQADRGRLF.

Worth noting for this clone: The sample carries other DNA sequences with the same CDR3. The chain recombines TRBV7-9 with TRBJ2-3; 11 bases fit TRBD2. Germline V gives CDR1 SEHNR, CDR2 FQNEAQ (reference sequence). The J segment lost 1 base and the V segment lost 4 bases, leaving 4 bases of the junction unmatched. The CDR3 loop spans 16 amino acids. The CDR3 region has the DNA TGTGCCAGCAGCTCATTAGCGGGAGGGGGCACAGATACGCAGTATTTT. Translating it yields CASSSLAGGGTDTQYF.

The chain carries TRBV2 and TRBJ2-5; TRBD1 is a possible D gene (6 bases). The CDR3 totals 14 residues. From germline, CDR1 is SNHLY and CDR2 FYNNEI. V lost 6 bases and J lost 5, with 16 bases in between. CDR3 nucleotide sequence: TGTGCCAGCAGCATACAGGGTAGTGGCGAGACCCAGTACTTC. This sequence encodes CASSIQGSGETQYF.

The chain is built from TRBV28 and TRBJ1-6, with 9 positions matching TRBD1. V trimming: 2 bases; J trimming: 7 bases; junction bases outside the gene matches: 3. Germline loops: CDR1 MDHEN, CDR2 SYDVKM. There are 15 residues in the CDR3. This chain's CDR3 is CASSLHGQGNSPLHF. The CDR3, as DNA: TGTGCCAGCAGTTTACATGGACAGGGGAATTCACCCCTCCACTTT.